Shown below are 24 T cell receptor beta chains from a single sample sequenced in a study of early T cells in non-severe SARS-CoV-2 infection. MiXCR, applied by TCRdb to the 5' RACE reads, yields one record per CDR3 protein. This sample yields more than 80,000 distinct CDR3 sequences, of which 16% are seen a single time; 0.95% to 1.5% belongs to the top ten. The sequenced sample was whole blood. The source is an adult who was a healthcare worker with PCR-confirmed SARS-CoV-2 infection or an uninfected control (not recorded which).

The V and J genes are TRBV5-4 and TRBJ1-3, with a possible D match to TRBD1 (5 bases). The CDR3 loop spans 17 amino acids. With 1 base removed from V and 0 bases from J, the gap between germline ends came to 14 bases. Germline V gives CDR1 SGHNT, CDR2 YYREEE (reference sequence). The CDR3 DNA reads as TGTGCCAGCAGCTTGAGCATGGGGGACTTCTCTGGAAACACCATATATTTT. This translates into CASSLSMGDFSGNTIYF.

The rearrangement joins TRBV3-1 to TRBJ2-7, with TRBD1 identical over 7 bases. Germline assignment: CDR1 LGHDT and CDR2 YNNKEL (reference sequence). The CDR3 sequence is 15 residues long. J gave up 2 bases and V 4 bases, and 8 bases lay outside the gene matches. CDR3 region: CASSRLPGQTYEQYF. Here the CDR3 DNA reads TGTGCCAGCAGCCGCTTACCGGGACAGACCTACGAGCAGTACTTC.

The V call is TRBV11-2, the J call TRBJ2-7; D gene uncertain. The CDR3 has 14 residues. Germline lookup yields CDR1 SGHAT and CDR2 FQNNGV. V lost 1 base, J lost 1 base, and 8 bases lay in between. In DNA form, the CDR3 reads TGTGCCAGCAGCTTAGGTCGTCATTCCTACGAGCAGTACTTC. This gives the protein CASSLGRHSYEQYF. The whole variable domain, remainder taken from reference TRBV11-2 and TRBJ2-7, is EAGVAQSPRYKIIEKRQSVAFWCNPISGHATLYWYQQILGQGPKLLIQFQNNGVVDDSQLPKDRFSAERLKGVDSTLKIQPAKLEDSAVYLCASSLGRHSYEQYFGPGTRLTVT.

This clonotype was recorded many times. The chain has TRBV7-6 and TRBJ1-3; a weak D match, TRBD1 (6 bases). Trimming removed 2 bases at V and 2 bases at J, with 13 bases between. The CDR3 has 16 amino acids. CDR1 and CDR2 from the germline V gene are SGHVS and FNYEAQ. Written as DNA, the CDR3 is TGTGCCAGCAGCTTAACGGGGGCAACTCCTGGAAACACCATATATTTT. The encoded protein is CASSLTGATPGNTIYF.

The J gene is TRBJ1-1, the V gene TRBV12-3 or TRBV12-4, with a tentative D call TRBD1 (6 bases). The CDR3 loop spans 12 amino acids. Trimming pared 7 bases from V and 4 bases from J, leaving 10 bases between. CDR3 coding DNA: TGTGCCAGCAACTTGGGGGCCACTGAAGCTTTCTTT. It specifies CASNLGATEAFF.

This clonotype has more than one count but fewer than ten. This chain joins TRBV24-1 and TRBJ2-3; possible D gene TRBD2, 7 bases. CDR1 is KGHDR and CDR2 is SFDVKD in the germline V gene. Trimming shortened V by 5 bases and J by 5 bases, and 22 bases separated the two germline ends. The CDR3 is 17 residues long. This CDR3 is CATSGSPTGWGGDTQYF. The CDR3 coding sequence is TGTGCCACCAGTGGTTCACCTACAGGGTGGGGGGGAGATACGCAGTATTTT.

The chain couples TRBV6-1 to TRBJ1-6, with a possible D match to TRBD1 (6 bases). Germline-derived CDR1 and CDR2 are MNHNS and SASEGT. V was trimmed by 5 bases and J by 5 bases, leaving 10 bases between them. The CDR3 sequence is 14 residues long. The CDR3 DNA is TGTGCCAGCAGTAATCCAGGGGATAATTCACCCCTCCACTTT. It is translated as CASSNPGDNSPLHF.

The gene calls are TRBV7-9 and TRBJ1-2; D ambiguous. CDR1 and CDR2 from the germline V gene are SEHNR and FQNEAQ (reference sequence). The ends were cut back, 1 base at V and 8 bases at J, with 11 bases in the middle. The CDR3 totals 13 residues. For the CDR3, the DNA is TGTGCCAGCAGCTTAGGGGAATTCTTGGGCTACACCTTC. It translates to CASSLGEFLGYTF.

This clonotype was seen a handful of times. The rearrangement joins TRBV10-2 to TRBJ2-5; 10 bases agree with TRBD2. CDR3 length: 15 amino acids. V lost 6 bases, J lost 4 bases, and 8 bases stayed unmatched. Germline CDR1 reads WSHSY; CDR2 reads SAAADI. The CDR3 protein is CASSRASGGLETQYF. The DNA for the CDR3 is TGCGCCAGCAGCCGCGCTAGCGGGGGCTTAGAGACCCAGTACTTC.

The rearrangement links TRBV18 to TRBJ2-5, with D unresolved. The CDR3 is 13 residues long. Germline loops: CDR1 KGHSH, CDR2 LQKENI. The V end was cut by 1 base, the J end by 5 bases, with 8 bases between. The CDR3, as DNA: TGTGCCAGCTCACCACGGGGAAGGGAGACCCAGTACTTC. Its translation: CASSPRGRETQYF.

This clonotype was found many times. The gene calls are TRBV7-9 and TRBJ1-2; D is uncertain. CDR3 length: 12 residues. Between the trimmed V and J ends, which lost 9 bases and 6 bases, there was a span of 14 bases. Germline assignment: CDR1 SEHNR and CDR2 FQNEAQ (reference sequence). Here the CDR3 DNA reads TGTGCCAGTGCAGGAAAATCGGATGGCTACACCTTC. Its protein is CASAGKSDGYTF. The variable domain in full, with the rest retrieved from reference TRBV7-9 and TRBJ1-2, is DTGVSQNPRHKITKRGQNVTFRCDPISEHNRLYWYRQTLGQGPEFLTYFQNEAQLEKSRLLSDRFSAERPKGSFSTLEIQRTEQGDSAMYLCASAGKSDGYTFGSGTRLTVV.

This clonotype was recorded once. This chain joins TRBV7-2 and TRBJ1-1; a weak D match, TRBD1 (6 bases). The CDR3 spans 12 residues. CDR1 and CDR2 from the germline V gene are SGHTA and FQGNSA. Trimming took off 3 bases at V and 7 bases at J, with 9 bases between the two ends. The chain's CDR3 is CASSLRTDEAFF. CDR3 nucleotides: TGTGCCAGCAGCTTGAGGACAGATGAAGCTTTCTTT.

This clonotype was seen at least ten times. The CDR3 bases are TGCAGTGCTATCAACCGCCTAGCGGGGGCGAGAAATGAGCAGTTCTTC. Its protein product is CSAINRLAGARNEQFF. The chain employs TRBV20-1 and TRBJ2-1; 10 bases are shared with TRBD2. CDR3 length equals 16 residues. After removal of 4 bases from V and 7 bases from J, the junction contained 13 bases not matched to a gene. From germline, CDR1 is DFQATT and CDR2 SNEGSKA (reference sequence).

This clonotype has a handful of counts. The J gene is TRBJ1-5, the V gene TRBV12-3 or TRBV12-4; 7 nucleotides match TRBD1. With V trimmed by 6 bases and J by 6 bases, 11 bases remained unmatched. CDR3 length: 15 amino acids. The CDR3 region is CASSSLTGKIQPQHF. The CDR3 DNA follows: TGTGCCAGCAGCTCCCTGACAGGGAAGATTCAGCCCCAGCATTTT.

The chain is built from TRBV24-1 and TRBJ2-1; the D gene is possibly TRBD1 (5 bases). The CDR3 sequence is 16 residues long. V lost 4 bases, J lost 0 bases, and 12 bases lay in between. The germline V gene has CDR1 KGHDR and CDR2 SFDVKD. The CDR3: CATSDSTARSYNEQFF. CDR3 nucleotides: TGTGCCACCAGTGACTCGACAGCTCGCTCCTACAATGAGCAGTTCTTC.

The rearrangement uses TRBV3-1 and TRBJ2-7; no clear D gene. Germline-derived CDR1 and CDR2 are LGHDT and YNNKEL (reference sequence). This CDR3 has 14 amino acids. Trimming stripped 0 bases from V and 3 bases from J, with 9 bases between. CDR3 amino acids: CASSQDPGSYEQYF. CDR3 nucleotides: TGTGCCAGCAGCCAAGATCCGGGCAGCTACGAGCAGTACTTC.

This clonotype was seen ten or more times. CDR3 DNA: TGTGCCAGCAGAACAGAGGGACAGGCCCCCTACGAGCAGTACTTC. It specifies CASRTEGQAPYEQYF. The chain joins TRBV27 to TRBJ2-7; the match to TRBD1 covers 8 bases. V was pared by 6 bases and J by 2 bases, with 9 bases of the junction left unmatched. CDR3 size: 15 residues. From germline, CDR1 is MNHEY and CDR2 SMNVEV (reference sequence).

This clonotype turned up a few times. The chain is built from TRBV19 and TRBJ1-2; D uncertain. CDR3 length equals 11 residues. V gave up 7 bases and J gave up 5 bases, with 8 bases separating them. CDR1 LNHDA and CDR2 SQIVND come from the germline V gene (reference sequence). In DNA form, the CDR3 reads TGTGCCAGTAACGGCCCGTATGGCTACACCTTC. This codes for CASNGPYGYTF.

The table lists this clonotype with a few counts. V usage is TRBV5-1 and J usage is TRBJ2-1; D is unclear. The CDR3 is made up of 11 amino acids. CDR1 and CDR2 (germline): SGHRS, YFSETQ. The ends were cut back, 4 bases at V and 10 bases at J, with 9 bases in the middle. CDR3 amino acids: CASSEFFEQFF. Here the CDR3 DNA reads TGCGCCAGCAGCGAGTTTTTCGAGCAGTTCTTC.

This rearrangement joins TRBV29-1 to TRBJ2-1; D is tentatively TRBD1 or TRBD2 (6 bases each). V shed 5 bases and J shed 5 bases, with 13 bases lying between them. From germline, CDR1 is SQVTM and CDR2 ANQGSEA. The CDR3 consists of 13 residues. The CDR3 protein is CSVPGVADNEQFF. CDR3 nucleotides: TGCAGCGTTCCAGGGGTAGCGGACAATGAGCAGTTCTTC.

The chain has TRBV7-9 and TRBJ2-7; D may be TRBD1 (7 bases). V dropped 1 base and J dropped 4 bases, with 14 bases sitting between them. Germline-derived CDR1 and CDR2 are SEHNR and FQNEAQ (reference sequence). The CDR3 covers 15 residues. The CDR3 DNA sequence: TGTGCCAGCAGCTTAGTGCGGGACAGCCCTTACGAGCAGTACTTC. It is translated as CASSLVRDSPYEQYF.

As to this clonotype: A junction boundary mismatches the germline segment, possibly from a read error. The CDR3 is CSASRSLDTQYF. Here the CDR3 DNA reads TGCAGCGCTAGCAGGTCATTAGATACGCAGTATTTT. This chain uses TRBV20-1 with TRBJ2-3; D possibly corresponds to TRBD2 (5 bases). Germline values: CDR1 DFQATT, CDR2 SNEGSKA (reference sequence). The CDR3 has 12 residues.

This chain uses TRBV5-4 with TRBJ1-2, with D unresolved. The CDR3 is 15 residues long. V was shortened by 2 bases and J by 4 bases, with 15 bases between the two germline ends. CDR1 and CDR2 (germline): SGHNT, YYREEE (reference sequence). The CDR3 nucleotides are TGTGCCAGCAGCTTTTCACTCGGACCTGCCTATGGCTACACCTTC. The encoded protein is CASSFSLGPAYGYTF.

This clonotype was counted between two and nine times. The J gene is TRBJ1-2, the V gene TRBV7-2; 7 nucleotides match TRBD1. Germline trimming cut 4 bases from V and 1 base from J; bases unmatched to any gene: 9. The CDR3 runs to 16 residues. The V gene's germline CDR1 is SGHTA and CDR2 FQGNSA. As DNA, the CDR3 is TGTGCCAGCAGCTACGCCGGGACAGCGGATAACTATGGCTACACCTTC. The encoded protein is CASSYAGTADNYGYTF.